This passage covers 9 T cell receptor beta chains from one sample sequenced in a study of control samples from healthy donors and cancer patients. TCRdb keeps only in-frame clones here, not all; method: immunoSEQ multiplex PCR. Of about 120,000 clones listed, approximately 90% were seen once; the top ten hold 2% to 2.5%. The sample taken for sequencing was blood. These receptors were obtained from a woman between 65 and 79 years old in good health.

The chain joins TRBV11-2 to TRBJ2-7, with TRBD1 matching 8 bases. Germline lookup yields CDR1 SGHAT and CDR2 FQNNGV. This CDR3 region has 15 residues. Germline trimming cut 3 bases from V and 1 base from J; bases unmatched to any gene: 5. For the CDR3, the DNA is TGTGCCAGCAGCTTTGAGTGGACAGGGTCCTACGAGCAGTACTTC. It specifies CASSFEWTGSYEQYF.

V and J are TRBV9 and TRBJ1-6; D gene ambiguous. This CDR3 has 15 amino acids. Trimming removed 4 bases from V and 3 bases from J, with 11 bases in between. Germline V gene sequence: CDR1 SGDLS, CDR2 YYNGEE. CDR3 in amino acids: CASSRGLSYNSPLHF. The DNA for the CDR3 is TGTGCCAGCAGCAGAGGGCTTAGCTATAATTCACCCCTCCACTTT.

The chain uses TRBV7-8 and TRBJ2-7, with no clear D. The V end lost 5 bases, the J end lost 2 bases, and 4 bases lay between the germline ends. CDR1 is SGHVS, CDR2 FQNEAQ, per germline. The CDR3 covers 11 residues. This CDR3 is CASSSAYEQYF. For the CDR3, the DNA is TGTGCCAGCAGCAGTGCCTACGAGCAGTACTTC.

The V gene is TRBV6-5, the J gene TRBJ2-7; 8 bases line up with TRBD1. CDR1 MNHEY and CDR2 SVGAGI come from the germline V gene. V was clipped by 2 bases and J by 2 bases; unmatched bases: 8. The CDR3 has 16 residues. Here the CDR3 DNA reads TGTGCCAGCAGTTACGATTGGGACAGGTTTACCTACGAGCAGTACTTC. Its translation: CASSYDWDRFTYEQYF.

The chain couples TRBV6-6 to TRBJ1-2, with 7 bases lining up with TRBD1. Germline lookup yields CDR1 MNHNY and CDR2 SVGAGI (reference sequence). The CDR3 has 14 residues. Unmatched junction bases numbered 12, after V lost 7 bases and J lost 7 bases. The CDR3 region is CASTQGEGGSGYTF. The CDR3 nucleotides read TGTGCCAGCACCCAGGGGGAGGGGGGATCTGGCTACACCTTC.

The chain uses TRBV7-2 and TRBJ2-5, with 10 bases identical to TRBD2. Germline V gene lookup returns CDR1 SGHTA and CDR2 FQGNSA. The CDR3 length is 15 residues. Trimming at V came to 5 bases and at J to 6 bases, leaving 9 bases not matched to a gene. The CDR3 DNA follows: TGTGCCAGCAGCGAAGCGGGGGGGCCCATAAAGACCCAGTACTTC. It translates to CASSEAGGPIKTQYF.

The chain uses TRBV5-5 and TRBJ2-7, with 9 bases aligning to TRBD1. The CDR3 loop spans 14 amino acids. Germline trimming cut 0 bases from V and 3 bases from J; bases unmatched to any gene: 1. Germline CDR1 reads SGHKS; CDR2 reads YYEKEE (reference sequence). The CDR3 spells CASSLETGGYEQYF. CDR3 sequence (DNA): TGTGCCAGCAGCTTGGAGACAGGGGGCTACGAGCAGTACTTC.

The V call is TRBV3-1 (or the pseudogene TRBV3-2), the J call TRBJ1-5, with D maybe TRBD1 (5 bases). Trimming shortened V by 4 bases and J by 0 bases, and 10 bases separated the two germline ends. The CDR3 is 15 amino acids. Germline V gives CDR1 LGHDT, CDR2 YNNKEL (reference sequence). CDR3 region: CASSLNRNSNQPQHF. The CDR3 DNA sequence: TGTGCCAGCAGCCTTAACAGGAATAGCAATCAGCCCCAGCATTTT.

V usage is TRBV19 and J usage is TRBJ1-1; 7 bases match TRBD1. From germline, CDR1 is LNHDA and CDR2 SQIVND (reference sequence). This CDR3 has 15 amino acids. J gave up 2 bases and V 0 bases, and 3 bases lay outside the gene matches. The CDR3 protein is CASSIDYRGNTEAFF. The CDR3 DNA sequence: TGTGCCAGTAGTATAGACTACAGGGGTAACACTGAAGCTTTCTTT.